The 7 T cell receptor beta chains below all came from one sample that was sequenced in a study of blood T cell repertoires in COVID-19. Using immunoSEQ multiplex PCR, the repertoire was profiled, and TCRdb retains in-frame clones only, with some absent. The table includes around 120,000 clones, about 87% detected once. Material for sequencing was peripheral blood. Source of these receptors: a woman in her 70s with acute or convalescent COVID-19.

The rearrangement joins TRBV7-9 to TRBJ1-1; 8 nucleotides line up with TRBD1. This CDR3 comprises 14 residues. Losses at the gene ends were 1 base for V and 5 bases for J; bases not matched to a gene: 3. CDR1 and CDR2 from the germline V gene are SEHNR and FQNEAQ (reference sequence). The chain's CDR3 is CASSLGTGRTEAFF. CDR3 bases: TGTGCCAGCAGCTTAGGGACAGGGAGGACTGAAGCTTTCTTT.

V is TRBV7-2 and J is TRBJ1-6, with 7 nucleotides matching TRBD1. Germline CDR1 and CDR2: SGHTA and FQGNSA. With V trimmed by 6 bases and J by 6 bases, 11 bases remained unmatched. The CDR3 sequence is 16 residues long. The CDR3 nucleotides read TGTGCCAGCAGTCCAGACAGGGTGATGGGTAATTCACCCCTCCACTTT. Translating gives CASSPDRVMGNSPLHF. Combining the CDR3 with reference TRBV7-2 and TRBJ1-6 gives the whole variable domain GAGVSQSPSNKVTEKGKDVELRCDPISGHTALYWYRQSLGQGLEFLIYFQGNSAPDKSGLPSDRFSAERTGGSVSTLTIQRTQQEDSAVYLCASSPDRVMGNSPLHFGNGTRLTVT.

This clone was observed a few times. The chain carries TRBV2 and TRBJ1-1, with a weak D call TRBD1 (6 bases). The germline V gene has CDR1 SNHLY and CDR2 FYNNEI. Deletions cut 11 bases from V and 2 bases from J, with 12 bases between. The CDR3 is 12 residues long. The CDR3 region is CAGDRRNTEAFF. CDR3 sequence (DNA): TGTGCCGGCGACAGGCGAAACACTGAAGCTTTCTTT.

The rearrangement links TRBV5-5 to TRBJ1-6, with D possibly TRBD1 on 5 matching bases. Trimming took off 0 bases at V and 8 bases at J, with 9 bases between the two ends. The CDR3 has 14 amino acids. Germline CDR1 and CDR2: SGHKS and YYEKEE (reference sequence). As DNA, the CDR3 is TGTGCCAGCAGCTTGGCAGGGTGGGATTCACCCCTCCACTTT. It specifies CASSLAGWDSPLHF.

The chain joins TRBV27 to TRBJ2-1; TRBD2 agrees at 8 bases. V lost 2 bases, J lost 2 bases, and 2 bases stayed unmatched. Germline V gene data show CDR1 as MNHEY and CDR2 as SMNVEV (reference sequence). This CDR3 has 15 residues. CDR3 in DNA: TGTGCCAGCAGTTTAGGTAGCGGGGCCTACAATGAGCAGTTCTTC. Residues: CASSLGSGAYNEQFF.

The chain has TRBV6-6 and TRBJ1-5; D call uncertain. The CDR3 is 14 amino acids. Germline V gene lookup returns CDR1 MNHNY and CDR2 SVGAGI (reference sequence). V was shortened by 0 bases and J by 1 base, with 4 bases between the two germline ends. This CDR3 is CASSYSGSNQPQHF. The DNA of the CDR3 is TGTGCCAGCAGTTACTCGGGCAGCAATCAGCCCCAGCATTTT.

The genes are TRBV9 and TRBJ2-3, with D maybe TRBD2 (5 bases). Between the trimmed V and J ends, which lost 0 bases and 3 bases, there was a span of 14 bases. Germline-derived CDR1 and CDR2 are SGDLS and YYNGEE. This CDR3 has 16 amino acids. CDR3 amino acids: CASSVASSPTTDTQYF. The DNA for the CDR3 is TGTGCCAGCAGCGTAGCCTCTAGCCCTACAACAGATACGCAGTATTTT. The entire variable domain, with the rest obtained from reference TRBV9 and TRBJ2-3, is as follows: DSGVTQTPKHLITATGQRVTLRCSPRSGDLSVYWYQQSLDQGLQFLIQYYNGEERAKGNILERFSAQQFPDLHSELNLSSLELGDSALYFCASSVASSPTTDTQYFGPGTRLTVL.